A selection of T cell receptor beta chains follows, all from one sample in a study of blood T cells in healthy people across ages. MiXCR was run by TCRdb on the 5' RACE reads, yielding one entry per CDR3 protein. The profile shows 850,000 to 1,000,000 distinct CDR3 sequences, roughly 43% of them singletons. Sequencing was carried out using blood. The source is a man aged 25-40 years in good health. CDR3s include the opening cysteine and the closing phenylalanine or tryptophan. The order of the fields is J gene, V gene, CDR3 protein.

J gene: TRBJ2-5
V gene: TRBV6-5
CDR3 protein: CASTGGGPYNEQYF

J gene: TRBJ2-7
V gene: TRBV7-3
CDR3 protein: CASSLNLGLYEQYF

J gene: TRBJ1-6
V gene: TRBV6-1
CDR3 protein: CASNPDGNSPLHF

J gene: TRBJ2-7
V gene: TRBV3-1
CDR3 protein: CASSQENLAGDEQYF

J gene: TRBJ2-7
V gene: TRBV12-3/TRBV12-4
CDR3 protein: CASRLDGLEPYF

J gene: TRBJ1-5
V gene: TRBV2
CDR3 protein: CASSGSQGPNQPQHF

J gene: TRBJ2-1
V gene: TRBV5-1
CDR3 protein: CASSLRTGLDEQFF

J gene: TRBJ1-5
V gene: TRBV7-2
CDR3 protein: CASSLEGSRNQPQHF

J gene: TRBJ2-7
V gene: TRBV29-1
CDR3 protein: CSVWVGQYF

J gene: TRBJ1-1
V gene: TRBV5-1
CDR3 protein: CASSPILTEDTEAFF

J gene: TRBJ2-5
V gene: TRBV27
CDR3 protein: CASSFLRSQETQYF

J gene: TRBJ2-7
V gene: TRBV28
CDR3 protein: CAAGLRDNYEQYF

J gene: TRBJ1-1
V gene: TRBV12-3/TRBV12-4
CDR3 protein: CASRPDGQLEAFF

J gene: TRBJ2-1
V gene: TRBV20-1
CDR3 protein: CSARAERQGVEDEQFF

J gene: TRBJ2-1
V gene: TRBV12-3/TRBV12-4
CDR3 protein: CASSFLGDNEQFF

J gene: TRBJ1-1
V gene: TRBV4-2
CDR3 protein: CASSDPGGMNTEAFF

J gene: TRBJ2-3
V gene: TRBV7-2
CDR3 protein: CAGRTGSRTDTQYF

J gene: TRBJ1-4
V gene: TRBV20-1
CDR3 protein: CSATQGTGGEKLFF

J gene: TRBJ2-3
V gene: TRBV4-1
CDR3 protein: CASSQGPLGGADADTQYF

J gene: TRBJ1-2
V gene: TRBV5-1
CDR3 protein: CASSLAEGNGYTF

J gene: TRBJ2-2
V gene: TRBV6-5
CDR3 protein: CASSSHRVLAANTGELFF

J gene: TRBJ1-4
V gene: TRBV6-6
CDR3 protein: CASSPAGPNEKLFF

J gene: TRBJ2-7
V gene: TRBV20-1
CDR3 protein: CSARPHRDTDYEQYF

J gene: TRBJ1-6
V gene: TRBV19
CDR3 protein: CASSLQGTDNSPLHF

J gene: TRBJ2-1
V gene: TRBV6-6
CDR3 protein: CASSYPLAGALDNEQFF

J gene: TRBJ2-1
V gene: TRBV4-3
CDR3 protein: CASSQELRTGVFYNEQFF

J gene: TRBJ1-2
V gene: TRBV5-1
CDR3 protein: CASSLTGRVDYGYTF

J gene: TRBJ1-5
V gene: TRBV7-2
CDR3 protein: CASNRWGSNQPQHF

J gene: TRBJ1-5
V gene: TRBV29-1
CDR3 protein: CSVEDGPGFYQPQHF

J gene: TRBJ1-1
V gene: TRBV12-3/TRBV12-4
CDR3 protein: CASRPVGGTLNTEAFF

J gene: TRBJ1-2
V gene: TRBV3-1
CDR3 protein: CASSQRTAPRGYTF

J gene: TRBJ2-1
V gene: TRBV7-3
CDR3 protein: CASRSELCLADPKKQFF

J gene: TRBJ2-3
V gene: TRBV12-3/TRBV12-4
CDR3 protein: CASSLVPARTDTQYF

J gene: TRBJ2-7
V gene: TRBV10-2
CDR3 protein: CASTQGAYSSYEQSF

J gene: TRBJ1-3
V gene: TRBV28
CDR3 protein: CTRSLSAGSSGNTIYF

J gene: TRBJ2-4
V gene: TRBV7-9
CDR3 protein: CASSLGQKNIQYF

J gene: TRBJ2-3
V gene: TRBV5-4
CDR3 protein: CASPDRGPNTDTQYF

J gene: TRBJ1-2
V gene: TRBV6-5
CDR3 protein: CASSYSPGNLLRDGYTF

J gene: TRBJ2-7
V gene: TRBV28
CDR3 protein: CVSSVPGAEGEQYF